This T cell receptor (beta chain) was sequenced in a study of technical replicates of blood from a handful of donors. Trimming took off 3 bases at V and 4 bases at J, with 13 bases between the two ends. The germline V gene has CDR1 SGHAT and CDR2 FQNNGV. This CDR3 spans 14 amino acids. Generated by immunoSEQ multiplex PCR, the TCRdb table keeps only in-frame clones and is missing some. The sample carries 95,000 to 100,000 clones, under 97% recorded once. This TCR was recovered from a human donor in good health. Material for sequencing was T cells isolated from PBMCs. The chain couples TRBV11-2 to TRBJ2-7; no clear D. CDR3 bases: TGTGCCAGCAGCTTCTCGAACAGATCATACGAGCAGTACTTC. Its protein product is CASSFSNRSYEQYF.